This is a list of T cell receptor beta chains from one sample in a study of shared clonotypes between healthy human individuals. The repertoire was sequenced with immunoSEQ multiplex PCR; TCRdb's copy has only in-frame clones and lacks some. The sample contains roughly 530,000 clones, 90% to 96% of which appear only once. The material sequenced was naive CD4+ T cells sorted from blood. Receptors were obtained from a woman younger than 45 in good health. Each CDR3 is given with its conserved first and last residue. A D gene is named only where the DNA matches it firmly. Only part of the rows carry a size: once, few, many, or a class if the clone is expanded.

v_gene,j_gene,d_gene,abundance,CDR3nt,CDR3aa
TRBV6-6,TRBJ2-7,-,-,TGTGCCAGCCAGTTTAGGGGTCTTGGGAGCTACGAGCAGTACTTC,CASQFRGLGSYEQYF
TRBV5-4,TRBJ1-1,-,-,TGTGCCAGCAGCTTCGGCCAGGGAAACACTGAAGCTTTCTTT,CASSFGQGNTEAFF
TRBV2,TRBJ2-5,-,-,TGTGCCAGCAGTGGCCAAGAGACCCAGTACTTC,CASSGQETQYF
TRBV27,TRBJ1-1,-,-,TGTGCCAGCAGTTTACTATCCCAGTCACATTACACTGAAGCTTTCTTT,CASSLLSQSHYTEAFF
TRBV11-2,TRBJ1-2,TRBD1,-,TGTGCCAGCAGCTTAGCTACAGGGGGCGCATCTGGCTACACCTTC,CASSLATGGASGYTF
TRBV7-9,TRBJ1-2,-,-,TGTGCCAGCAGCTTATATTTGGGGGAAGGCGCGGGCGGCTACACCTTC,CASSLYLGEGAGGYTF
TRBV7-9,TRBJ2-3,-,-,TGTGCCAGCAGCTCCGGGGATAGCGGTAATACGCAGTATTTT,CASSSGDSGNTQYF
TRBV27,TRBJ1-2,-,-,TGTGCCAGCAGTTTACAGGGTTTGCTTGGCTATGGCTACACCTTC,CASSLQGLLGYGYTF
TRBV11-2,TRBJ2-7,-,once,TGTGCCAGCAGCTTAGTTCGACTAGTCGGCGAGCAGTACTTC,CASSLVRLVGEQYF
TRBV29-1,TRBJ2-1,-,-,TGCAGCGTTGACAAGGGAGCTTACAATGAGCAGTTCTTC,CSVDKGAYNEQFF
TRBV7-6,TRBJ2-7,TRBD2,-,TGTGCCAGCAGCCAGGGACTAGCGGGAGTTTCCTACGAGCAGTACTTC,CASSQGLAGVSYEQYF
TRBV7-9,TRBJ2-5,-,-,TGTGCCAGCAGCCTTGTTCCGGGTGAGACCCAGTACTTC,CASSLVPGETQYF
TRBV9,TRBJ2-1,-,-,TGTGCCCGCAGCGAGGGGAGGGGGGTGACTAGCTCCTACAATGAGCAGTTCTTC,CARSEGRGVTSSYNEQFF
TRBV9,TRBJ2-1,TRBD2,once,TGTGCCAGCAGCGCCCTAGCGGGGGCTCAGTACAATGAGCAGTTCTTC,CASSALAGAQYNEQFF
TRBV5-1,TRBJ2-1,TRBD2,-,TGCGCCAGCAGCCCGACTAGCGGGTCCTACAATGAGCAGTTCTTC,CASSPTSGSYNEQFF